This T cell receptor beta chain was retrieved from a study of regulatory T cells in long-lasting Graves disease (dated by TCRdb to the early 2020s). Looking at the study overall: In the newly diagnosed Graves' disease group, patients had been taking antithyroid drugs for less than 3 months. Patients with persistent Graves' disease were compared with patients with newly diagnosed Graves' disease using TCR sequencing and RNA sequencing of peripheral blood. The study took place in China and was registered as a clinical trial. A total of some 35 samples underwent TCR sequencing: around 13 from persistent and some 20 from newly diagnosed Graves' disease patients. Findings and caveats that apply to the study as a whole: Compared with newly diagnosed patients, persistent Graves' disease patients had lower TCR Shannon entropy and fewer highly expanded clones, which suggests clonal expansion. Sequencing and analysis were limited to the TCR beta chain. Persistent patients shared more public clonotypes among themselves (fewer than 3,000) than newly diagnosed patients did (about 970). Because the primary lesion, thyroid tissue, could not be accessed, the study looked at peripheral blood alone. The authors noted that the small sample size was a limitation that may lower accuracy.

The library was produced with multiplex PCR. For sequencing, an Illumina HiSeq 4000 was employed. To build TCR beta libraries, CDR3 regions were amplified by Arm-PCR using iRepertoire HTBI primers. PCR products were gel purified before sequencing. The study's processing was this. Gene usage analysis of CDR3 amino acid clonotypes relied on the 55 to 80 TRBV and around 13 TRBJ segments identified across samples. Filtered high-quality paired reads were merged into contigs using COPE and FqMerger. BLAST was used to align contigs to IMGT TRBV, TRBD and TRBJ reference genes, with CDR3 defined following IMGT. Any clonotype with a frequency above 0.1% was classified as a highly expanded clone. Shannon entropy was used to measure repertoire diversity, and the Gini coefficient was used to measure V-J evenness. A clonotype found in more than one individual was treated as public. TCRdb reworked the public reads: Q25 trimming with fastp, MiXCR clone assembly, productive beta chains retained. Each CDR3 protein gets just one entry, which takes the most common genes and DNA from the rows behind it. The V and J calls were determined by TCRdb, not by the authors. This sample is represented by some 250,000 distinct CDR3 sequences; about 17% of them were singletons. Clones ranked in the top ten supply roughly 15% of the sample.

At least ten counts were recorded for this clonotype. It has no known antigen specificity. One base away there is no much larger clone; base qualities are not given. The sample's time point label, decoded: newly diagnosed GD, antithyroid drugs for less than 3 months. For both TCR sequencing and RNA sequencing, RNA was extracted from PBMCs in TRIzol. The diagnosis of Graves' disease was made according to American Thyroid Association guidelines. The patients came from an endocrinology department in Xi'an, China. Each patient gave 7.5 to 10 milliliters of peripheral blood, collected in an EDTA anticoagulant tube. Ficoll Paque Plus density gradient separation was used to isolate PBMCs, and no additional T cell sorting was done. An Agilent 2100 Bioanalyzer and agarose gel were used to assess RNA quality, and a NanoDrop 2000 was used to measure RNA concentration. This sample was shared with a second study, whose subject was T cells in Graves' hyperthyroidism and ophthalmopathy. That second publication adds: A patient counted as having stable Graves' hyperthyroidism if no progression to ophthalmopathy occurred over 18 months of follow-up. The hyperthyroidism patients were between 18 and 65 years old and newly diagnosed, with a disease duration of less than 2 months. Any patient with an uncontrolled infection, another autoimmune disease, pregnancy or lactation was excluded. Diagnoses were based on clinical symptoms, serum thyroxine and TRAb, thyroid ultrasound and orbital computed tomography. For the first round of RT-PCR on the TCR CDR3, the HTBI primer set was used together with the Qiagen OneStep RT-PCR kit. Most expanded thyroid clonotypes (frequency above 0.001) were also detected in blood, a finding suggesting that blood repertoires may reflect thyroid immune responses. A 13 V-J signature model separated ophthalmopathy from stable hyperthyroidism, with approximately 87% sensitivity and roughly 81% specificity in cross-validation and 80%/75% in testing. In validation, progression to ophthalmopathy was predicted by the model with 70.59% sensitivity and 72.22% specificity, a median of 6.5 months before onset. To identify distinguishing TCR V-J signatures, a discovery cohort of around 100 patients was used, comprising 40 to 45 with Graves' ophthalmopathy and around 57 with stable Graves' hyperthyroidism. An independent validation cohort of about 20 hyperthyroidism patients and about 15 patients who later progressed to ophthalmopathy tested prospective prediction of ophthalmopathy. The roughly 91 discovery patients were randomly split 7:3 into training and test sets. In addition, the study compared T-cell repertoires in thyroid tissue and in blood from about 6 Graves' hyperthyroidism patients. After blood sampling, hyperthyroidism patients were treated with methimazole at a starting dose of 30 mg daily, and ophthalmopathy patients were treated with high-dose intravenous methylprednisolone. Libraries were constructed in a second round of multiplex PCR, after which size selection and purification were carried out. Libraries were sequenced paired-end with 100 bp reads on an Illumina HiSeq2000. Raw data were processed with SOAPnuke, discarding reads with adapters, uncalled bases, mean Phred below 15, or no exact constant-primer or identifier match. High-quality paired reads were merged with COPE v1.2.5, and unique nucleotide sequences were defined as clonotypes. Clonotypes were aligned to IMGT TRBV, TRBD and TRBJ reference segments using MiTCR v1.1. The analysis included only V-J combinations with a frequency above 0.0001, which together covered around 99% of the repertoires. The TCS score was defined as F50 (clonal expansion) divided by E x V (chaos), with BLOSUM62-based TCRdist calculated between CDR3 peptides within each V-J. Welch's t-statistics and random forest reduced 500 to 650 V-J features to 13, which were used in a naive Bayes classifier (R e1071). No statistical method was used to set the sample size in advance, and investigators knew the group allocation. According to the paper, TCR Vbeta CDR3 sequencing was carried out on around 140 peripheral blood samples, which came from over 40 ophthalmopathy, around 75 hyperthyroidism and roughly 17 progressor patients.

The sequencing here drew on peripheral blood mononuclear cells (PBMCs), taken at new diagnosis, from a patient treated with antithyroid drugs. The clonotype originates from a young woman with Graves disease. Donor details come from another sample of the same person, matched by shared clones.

The CDR3 region has the sequence CASKLGGNSPLHF. The nucleotides read TGTGCCAGCAAATTAGGGGGGAATTCACCCCTCCACTTT. In this chain, TRBV6-1 is recombined with TRBJ1-6; TRBD1 is a weak D gene call, 6 bases matching. A distance of 11 bases separates the germline ends of V and J, which lose 7 bases and 7 bases respectively. The CDR3 has 13 amino acids, counting the end cysteine and phenylalanine. CDR3 DNA is the only sequence kept; it has 39 bases, read in frame from the first base. CDR1 and CDR2, per the germline V gene, are MNHNS and SASEGT.